This TCR beta chain comes out of a study of beta chain features in type 1 diabetes. The CDR3 consists of 16 residues. Germline CDR1 is SGHRS and CDR2 is YFSETQ. Trimming cost V 4 bases and J 3 bases; bases outside gene matches: 4. Study-level results: Shortening of TCRB CDR3s, moderate but significant, appeared in all four CD4+ subsets of Type 1 diabetes patients.

Cell sorting via CD45RO/CCR7/CD25/CD127/CD95/CD27 was performed to obtain CD4+ naive, central memory, regulatory and stem cell-like memory cells. Remarks on this clone: Its antigen is as yet unknown.

As every portion of the isolated RNA was reverse transcribed, the sequencing read expressed TCRB transcripts. Clones were read by immunoSEQ multiplex PCR, and TCRdb kept only the in-frame ones, dropping some. The sample yields 330,000 or so clones, over 10% seen once. This TCR derives from a young woman with type 1 diabetes. This chain links TRBV5-1 with TRBJ2-1; 13 nucleotides align to TRBD2. Source material: naive CD4+ T cells from blood. CDR3 amino acids: CASSPRTSGGYNEQFF. The CDR3 nucleotides read TGCGCCAGCAGCCCCCGGACTAGCGGGGGCTACAATGAGCAGTTCTTC.